This is a list of T cell receptor beta chains from one sample in a study of chemoradiotherapy in HPV16-positive cancers. Sequenced by immunoSEQ multiplex PCR; TCRdb stores in-frame clones only, minus some. The table lists 30,000 to 40,000 clones, about 90% of them singletons. The specimen was blood, collected from a patient who underwent chemoradiotherapy. The receptor source for this set is a human donor with HPV-associated anogenital cancer. The CDR3 runs from the conserved cysteine through the conserved F or W.

TRBV7-9	TRBJ2-1	CASSLRGQGFNNEQFF
TRBV6-4	TRBJ2-1	CASSDSTTSGLYEQFF
TRBV5-4	TRBJ2-2	CASTRTGTNTGELFF
TRBV30	TRBJ1-1	CAWSALNFNTEAFF
TRBV29-1	TRBJ1-1	CSVCRTASNTEAFF
TRBV6-5	TRBJ2-7	CASSYSEAGAYEQYF
TRBV11-3	TRBJ2-5	CASSRSGGGETQYF
TRBV7-2	TRBJ1-2	CATKNRALSGYTF
TRBV19	TRBJ1-4	CASSSQGAYEKLFF
TRBV5-8	TRBJ1-2	CASSQDRGWYGYTF
TRBV5-1	TRBJ2-7	CASSLDAGFDRAYEQYF
TRBV19	TRBJ2-7	CASTGYSYEQYF
TRBV19	TRBJ1-2	CASSMLTNYGYTF
TRBV13	TRBJ2-5	CASSLRLAGGSETQYF
TRBV19	TRBJ1-2	CASSMGDRGAYGYTF
TRBV7-6	TRBJ1-1	CASSLGEGTPEAFF
TRBV9	TRBJ1-1	CASSVVLNTEAFF
TRBV6-1	TRBJ1-5	CASSGGQGFEPQHF
TRBV4-2	TRBJ2-1	CASSQDSGGSYNEQFF
TRBV19	TRBJ2-3	CASSMIIADTQYF
TRBV19	TRBJ1-1	CASSIASGNTEAFF
TRBV11-2	TRBJ2-2	CASSPGLGELFF
TRBV11-1	TRBJ2-5	CASSLEGETQYF
TRBV19	TRBJ1-5	CASSMYRGTVQPQHF
TRBV29-1	TRBJ2-3	CSATRESYTQYF
TRBV10-3	TRBJ1-1	CAISWGSNTEAFF